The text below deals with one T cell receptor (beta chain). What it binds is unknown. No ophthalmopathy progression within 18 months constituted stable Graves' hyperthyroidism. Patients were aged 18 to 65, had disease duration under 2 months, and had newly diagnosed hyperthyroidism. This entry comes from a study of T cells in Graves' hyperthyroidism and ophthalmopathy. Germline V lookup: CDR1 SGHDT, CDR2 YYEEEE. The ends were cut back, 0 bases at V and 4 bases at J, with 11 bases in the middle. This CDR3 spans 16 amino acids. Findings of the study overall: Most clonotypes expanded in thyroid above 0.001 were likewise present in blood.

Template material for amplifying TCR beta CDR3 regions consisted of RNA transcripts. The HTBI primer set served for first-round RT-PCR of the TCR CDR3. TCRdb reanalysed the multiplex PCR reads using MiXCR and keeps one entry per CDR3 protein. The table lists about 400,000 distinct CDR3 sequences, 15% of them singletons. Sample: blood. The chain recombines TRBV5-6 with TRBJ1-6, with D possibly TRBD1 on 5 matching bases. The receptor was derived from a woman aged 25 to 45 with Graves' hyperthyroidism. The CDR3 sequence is CASSLAWQGYNSPLHF. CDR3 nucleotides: TGTGCCAGCAGCTTGGCCTGGCAGGGATATAATTCACCCCTCCACTTT.